These T cell receptor beta chains were read from a single sample in a study of blood T cell repertoires in COVID-19. Assay: immunoSEQ multiplex PCR; the TCRdb copy retains only in-frame clones and omits some. This sample carries 250,000 to 300,000 clones, approximately 91% of them seen once, and the ten largest clones take approximately 0.8%. The sequenced material came from peripheral blood. All receptors derive from a woman in her twenties or thirties with acute or convalescent COVID-19. Each CDR3 is given with its conserved first and last residue. D genes are given only for firm matches. Not all rows give a size; the values are once, few, many and, for expanded clones, a class.

TRBV19,TRBJ2-7,-,TRBD2,CASKQAGVYEQYF,TGTGCCAGTAAGCAAGCGGGAGTCTACGAGCAGTACTTC
TRBV3-1/TRBV3-2,TRBJ2-5,-,-,CASSQEGRAGETQYF,TGTGCCAGCAGCCAAGAGGGCAGGGCCGGAGAGACCCAGTACTTC
TRBV9,TRBJ1-2,-,-,CASSPRVGGIVGYTF,TGTGCCAGCAGCCCCCGGGTTGGGGGGATCGTTGGCTACACCTTC
TRBV10-1,TRBJ2-7,-,-,CASNPSGRHGSAGEWEQYF,TGCGCCAGCAACCCTTCGGGAAGACACGGGTCCGCCGGGGAATGGGAGCAGTACTTC
TRBV6-2/TRBV6-3,TRBJ1-5,-,-,CASSTNRAQPQHF,TGTGCCAGCAGTACAAACAGGGCTCAGCCCCAGCATTTT
TRBV4-1,TRBJ1-2,-,TRBD1,CASSQSGQGLDYGYTF,TGCGCCAGCAGCCAGTCCGGACAGGGGCTAGACTATGGCTACACCTTC
TRBV5-1,TRBJ2-5,-,-,CASSSGGRGYQETQYF,TGCGCCAGCAGTTCGGGTGGCAGGGGTTATCAAGAGACCCAGTACTTC
TRBV9,TRBJ2-2,-,-,CASSVVADMMAGELFF,TGTGCCAGCAGCGTAGTGGCGGACATGATGGCCGGGGAGCTGTTTTTT
TRBV6-2/TRBV6-3,TRBJ1-2,-,TRBD1,CASSYEAGGWRIYGYTF,TGTGCCAGCAGTTACGAGGCAGGGGGCTGGCGCATATATGGCTACACCTTC
TRBV7-3,TRBJ2-7,-,-,CASSPKAGASYEQYF,TGTGCCAGCAGCCCTAAGGCAGGCGCCTCCTACGAGCAGTACTTC
TRBV5-4,TRBJ1-4,-,TRBD1,CASSHGTAQEKLFF,TGTGCCAGCAGTCACGGGACAGCCCAAGAAAAACTGTTTTTT
TRBV10-3,TRBJ1-1,-,TRBD1,CAISGDSNTEAFF,TGTGCCATCTCTGGGGACAGTAACACTGAAGCTTTCTTT
TRBV27,TRBJ2-7,-,-,CASSSIYEQYF,TGTGCCAGCAGTTCCATCTACGAGCAGTACTTC
TRBV6-5,TRBJ1-2,-,-,CASHRRNYGYTF,TGTGCCAGCCATCGTCGGAACTATGGCTACACCTTC
TRBV7-6,TRBJ2-7,-,-,CASSQAGRNREQYF,TGTGCCAGCAGCCAGGCGGGGAGGAATCGAGAGCAGTACTTC
TRBV7-8,TRBJ1-5,-,-,CASSSRGYNQPQHF,TGTGCCAGCAGCTCTCGGGGTTACAATCAGCCCCAGCATTTT
TRBV2,TRBJ1-4,-,TRBD1,CASSEGLGQGARKLFF,TGTGCCAGCAGTGAAGGTTTGGGACAGGGGGCTCGAAAACTGTTTTTT
TRBV30,TRBJ2-7,-,TRBD1,CAWSVRLTGGEQYF,TGTGCCTGGAGTGTACGGCTGACAGGGGGCGAGCAGTACTTC
TRBV5-1,TRBJ2-3,-,-,CASSLRGLPTDTQYF,TGCGCCAGCAGCCTGCGGGGCCTCCCCACAGATACGCAGTATTTT
TRBV4-2,TRBJ2-7,-,-,CASSQVRVTHEQYF,TGTGCCAGCAGCCAAGTTCGGGTTACCCACGAGCAGTACTTC
TRBV9,TRBJ2-7,-,-,CASSVGTARPYEQYF,TGTGCCAGCAGCGTAGGGACTGCGAGACCCTACGAGCAGTACTTC
TRBV15,TRBJ1-5,-,-,CATSRGRRADQPQHF,TGTGCCACCAGCAGAGGAAGGAGGGCAGATCAGCCCCAGCATTTT
TRBV29-1,TRBJ2-7,-,TRBD2,CSVVRAGATYEQYF,TGCAGCGTTGTTAGAGCGGGAGCCACCTACGAGCAGTACTTC
TRBV2,TRBJ2-5,-,-,CASRAPVVGETQYF,TGTGCCAGCAGGGCCCCCGTGGTGGGCGAGACCCAGTACTTC
TRBV11-2,TRBJ2-4,-,-,CASSQAIRVLAKNIQYF,TGTGCCAGCAGCCAAGCTATTAGAGTCCTAGCCAAAAACATTCAGTACTTC
TRBV7-2,TRBJ1-1,-,-,CASSQTQGVRWAFF,TGTGCCAGCAGCCAAACACAGGGTGTTCGGTGGGCTTTCTTT
TRBV13,TRBJ1-2,-,-,CASSLGGTFGYTF,TGTGCCAGCAGCTTAGGGGGGACTTTCGGCTACACCTTC
TRBV3-1/TRBV3-2,TRBJ2-2,few,TRBD2,CASSQGGPRAGELFF,TGTGCCAGCAGCCAGGGAGGGCCTAGGGCCGGGGAGCTGTTTTTT
TRBV19,TRBJ1-1,-,-,CASSITEVTEAFF,TGTGCCAGTAGTATCACAGAAGTCACTGAAGCTTTCTTT
TRBV4-1,TRBJ2-6,-,TRBD1,CASSQPGQGTGANVLTF,TGCGCCAGCAGCCAGCCGGGACAGGGAACCGGGGCCAACGTCCTGACTTTC
TRBV30,TRBJ2-5,-,-,CAWSAQVHPGVQETQYF,TGTGCCTGGAGTGCACAAGTTCATCCAGGGGTCCAAGAGACCCAGTACTTC
TRBV19,TRBJ1-2,-,-,CASHENRVRGYTF,TGTGCCAGCCACGAGAACAGAGTACGCGGCTACACCTTC
TRBV25-1,TRBJ2-3,-,-,CASSEPLAWADTQYF,TGTGCCAGCAGTGAACCCCTAGCTTGGGCAGATACGCAGTATTTT
TRBV15,TRBJ2-3,-,-,CATSRAGGGTDTQYF,TGTGCCACCAGCAGAGCCGGGGGTGGCACAGATACGCAGTATTTT
TRBV10-2,TRBJ2-5,once,TRBD2,CASSDLAGYQETQYF,TGCGCCAGCAGTGATCTAGCGGGATACCAAGAGACCCAGTACTTC
TRBV7-9,TRBJ2-7,once,TRBD2,CASTLHTGTSGLGQYF,TGTGCCAGCACCCTCCACACCGGGACTAGCGGTTTAGGGCAGTACTTC
TRBV14,TRBJ2-1,few,TRBD2,CASSQLVSGTRYEQFF,TGTGCCAGCAGCCAATTAGTCTCGGGGACTAGATATGAGCAGTTCTTC
TRBV6-5,TRBJ2-1,-,-,CASYPRLAGYNEQFF,TGCGCCAGCTATCCGCGGCTAGCAGGCTACAATGAGCAGTTCTTC
TRBV6-6,TRBJ2-3,-,TRBD2,CASSSAGAITDTQYF,TGTGCCAGCAGCTCAGCGGGAGCCATCACAGATACGCAGTATTTT
TRBV27,TRBJ2-5,-,-,CASSFTRESRETQYF,TGTGCCAGCAGTTTCACCCGGGAAAGCCGGGAGACCCAGTACTTC
TRBV6-5,TRBJ1-1,-,-,CATQTPPGTEAFF,TGTGCCACACAAACACCCCCGGGCACTGAAGCTTTCTTT
TRBV11-3,TRBJ2-7,-,TRBD2,CASSLAAGRTYEQYF,TGTGCCAGCAGCTTAGCAGCGGGGCGAACCTACGAGCAGTACTTC
TRBV19,TRBJ1-2,-,-,CASSIGEGYGYTF,TGTGCCAGTAGTATCGGGGAGGGCTATGGCTACACCTTC
TRBV27,TRBJ1-4,-,-,CASSLEQGIGKLFF,TGTGCCAGCAGTCTAGAACAAGGAATTGGAAAACTGTTTTTT
TRBV7-8,TRBJ2-1,-,TRBD2,CASSLAVAGVGDEQFF,TGTGCCAGCAGCTTAGCAGTAGCGGGAGTGGGGGATGAGCAGTTCTTC
TRBV27,TRBJ1-6,once,TRBD1,CASSEDRGNNSPLHF,TGTGCCAGCAGTGAGGACAGGGGCAATAATTCACCCCTCCACTTT
TRBV28,TRBJ1-2,-,-,CASSSALQGSYGYTF,TGTGCCAGCAGTTCGGCCTTGCAGGGTTCCTATGGCTACACCTTC
TRBV7-7,TRBJ2-2,-,TRBD1,CASSATGTNTGELFF,TGTGCCAGCAGCGCGACAGGGACGAACACCGGGGAGCTGTTTTTT
TRBV7-9,TRBJ1-5,-,-,CASSTGGQDQPQHF,TGTGCCAGCAGTACCGGAGGGCAGGATCAGCCCCAGCATTTT
TRBV18,TRBJ2-5,-,-,CASFGREQETQYF,TGTGCCAGCTTCGGAAGGGAGCAAGAGACCCAGTACTTC
TRBV3-1/TRBV3-2,TRBJ2-1,-,TRBD2,CASQPERGRASYNEQFF,TGTGCCAGCCAACCGGAAAGAGGGAGGGCCTCCTACAATGAGCAGTTCTTC
TRBV7-2,TRBJ2-2,-,TRBD2,CASSKHSGRGNTGELFF,TGTGCCAGCAGCAAACATAGCGGGAGGGGTAACACCGGGGAGCTGTTTTTT
TRBV19,TRBJ2-7,-,TRBD1,CASSMTGTSYEQYF,TGTGCCAGTAGTATGACAGGGACCTCCTACGAGCAGTACTTC
TRBV11-2,TRBJ2-1,-,-,CASSMKRANEQFF,TGTGCCAGCAGCATGAAGCGGGCCAATGAGCAGTTCTTC
TRBV30,TRBJ1-1,-,-,CAWSPLGSEAFF,TGTGCCTGGAGTCCGCTGGGCTCTGAAGCTTTCTTT
TRBV29-1,TRBJ1-1,-,-,CSAIPYETGEAFF,TGCAGCGCGATACCCTATGAGACGGGTGAAGCTTTCTTT